The 5 T cell receptor beta chains below all came from one sample that was sequenced in a study of OX40 agonist ivuxolimab in advanced cancers. Libraries were prepared by immunoSEQ multiplex PCR; TCRdb keeps only in-frame clonotypes and omits some of them. The sample shows fewer than 70,000 clones, around nine tenths of them seen only once. The sequencing used CD4+ or CD8+ T cells sorted from blood, collected in a trial of the OX40 agonist ivuxolimab. These receptors all stem from an adult with an advanced solid tumor such as melanoma, head and neck, liver or kidney cancer.

The CDR3 spells CASSEGTGTDTQYF. The CDR3 DNA follows: TGTGCCAGCAGCGAAGGCACAGGTACAGATACGCAGTATTTT. The genes are TRBV5-6 and TRBJ2-3, with TRBD1 as a possible D gene (5 bases). Germline CDR1 is SGHDT and CDR2 is YYEEEE. Trimming took 4 bases from V and 3 from J, leaving 12 bases between them. The length of the CDR3 is 14 residues.

J is TRBJ2-1 and V is TRBV29-1, with D hard to call. V was pared by 2 bases and J by 0 bases, with 11 bases between. The CDR3 length is 15 residues. The germline CDR1 and CDR2 sequences are SQVTM and ANQGSEA. CDR3 nucleotide sequence: TGCAGCGTTGAACCCCGGCTCCGCTCCTACAATGAGCAGTTCTTC. It translates to CSVEPRLRSYNEQFF.

This clone has only one observation. The chain combines TRBV2 with TRBJ2-2, with D maybe TRBD1 (6 bases). Germline CDR1 is SNHLY and CDR2 is FYNNEI. The CDR3 sequence is 14 residues long. V dropped 5 bases and J dropped 5 bases, with 12 bases sitting between them. The DNA for the CDR3 is TGTGCCAGCAGTAGCACTCAGGGGACCGGGGAGCTGTTTTTT. Translation gives CASSSTQGTGELFF. The whole variable domain, filled in from reference TRBV2 and TRBJ2-2, reads EPEVTQTPSHQVTQMGQEVILRCVPISNHLYFYWYRQILGQKVEFLVSFYNNEISEKSEIFDDQFSVERPDGSNFTLKIRSTKLEDSAMYFCASSSTQGTGELFFGEGSRLTVL.

The chain links TRBV19 to TRBJ2-1; 13 positions agree with TRBD2. V lost 5 bases, J lost 8 bases, and 6 bases stayed unmatched. The CDR3 runs to 15 residues. Germline values: CDR1 LNHDA, CDR2 SQIVND (reference sequence). The chain's CDR3 is CASSSGLAGNHEQFF. The CDR3 nucleotides read TGTGCCAGTAGTTCGGGACTAGCGGGAAACCATGAGCAGTTCTTC.

This clone was picked up one time. The chain links TRBV28 to TRBJ1-1; 7 bases fit TRBD1. The CDR3 extends over 11 amino acids. Unmatched junction bases numbered 3, after V lost 6 bases and J lost 8 bases. Germline V gene sequence: CDR1 MDHEN, CDR2 SYDVKM. The CDR3 DNA is TGTGCCAGCAGGCTACAGGGGGAAGCTTTCTTT. This translates into CASRLQGEAFF. The variable domain in full, with the rest retrieved from reference TRBV28 and TRBJ1-1, is DVKVTQSSRYLVKRTGEKVFLECVQDMDHENMFWYRQDPGLGLRLIYFSYDVKMKEKGDIPEGYSVSREKKERFSLILESASTNQTSMYLCASRLQGEAFFGQGTRLTVV.